Included here is one T cell receptor beta chain sequence, with context. Antigen specificity is unknown. The authors ran a second PCR of about 6 to 11 cycles using a sample-barcoded 5' primer and a J-beta primer mix. TCRdb processed the 5' RACE reads anew with MiXCR; each CDR3 protein has one entry. Counted here are 700,000 to 850,000 distinct CDR3 sequences, 30% to 45% occurring once; the ten biggest clones make up 10% to 15%. Germline CDR1 SGHVS, CDR2 FNYEAQ. CDR3 size: 14 residues. The sample originates from a study of blood T cells in healthy people across ages. Study results and caveats: Naive T cell percentage showed a strong correlation with the diversity of TCR beta.

The rearrangement uses TRBV7-6 and TRBJ2-1, with D perhaps TRBD2 (6 bases). The DNA end is more similar to TRBJ2-7, so the J call may be wrong. This receptor was taken from a man aged 18 to 30 in good health. The specimen sequenced was blood. CDR3 in DNA: TGTGCCAGCAGCTACCTAGCGATCCCGGACGAGCAGTACTTC. Its translation is CASSYLAIPDEQYF.